The rows below give T cell receptor beta chains drawn from one sample of a study of identical twins. TCRdb independently ran MiXCR on the 5' RACE reads; one entry per CDR3 protein. The top ten clones hold about 7.8% of a sample with around 140,000 distinct CDR3 sequences, approximately 3.5% of them seen once. Source material: memory T cells sorted from blood. These receptors originate from a man aged 18 to 35 in good health. The CDR3 runs from the conserved cysteine through the conserved F or W. The D gene is left open where the match is weak. A row's size may be missing; if present it is once, few, many or a size class.

d_gene: .
j_gene: TRBJ1-5
abundance: many
v_gene: TRBV12-3/TRBV12-4
CDR3nt: TGTGCCAGCAGCTGGGACTTTAGCAATCAGCCCCAGCATTTT
CDR3aa: CASSWDFSNQPQHF

d_gene: TRBD1
j_gene: TRBJ1-5
abundance: many
v_gene: TRBV12-3/TRBV12-4
CDR3nt: TGTGCCAGCAGCGAGGGACAGGGTAATCAGCCCCAGCATTTT
CDR3aa: CASSEGQGNQPQHF

d_gene: .
j_gene: TRBJ1-5
abundance: many
v_gene: TRBV28
CDR3nt: TGTGCCAGCAGAGGTCAGGCGGTTTATAGCAATCAGCCCCAGCATTTT
CDR3aa: CASRGQAVYSNQPQHF

d_gene: TRBD2
j_gene: TRBJ2-1
abundance: many
v_gene: TRBV20-1
CDR3nt: TGCAGTGCCAGTAGCGGGAGCTCCTACAATGAGCAGTTCTTC
CDR3aa: CSASSGSSYNEQFF

d_gene: .
j_gene: TRBJ2-4
abundance: many
v_gene: TRBV12-3/TRBV12-4
CDR3nt: TGTGCCAGCAGTTCCCTAGGCCCCAGATTAGCCAAAAACATTCAGTACTTC
CDR3aa: CASSSLGPRLAKNIQYF

d_gene: .
j_gene: TRBJ1-3
abundance: few
v_gene: TRBV4-2
CDR3nt: TGTGCCAGCAGCCAAGAGGAACAGTTCTCTGGAAACACCATATATTTT
CDR3aa: CASSQEEQFSGNTIYF

d_gene: .
j_gene: TRBJ2-2
abundance: many
v_gene: TRBV5-1
CDR3nt: TGCGCCAGCAGCCCGGGACACCGGAACACCGGGGAGCTGTTTTTT
CDR3aa: CASSPGHRNTGELFF

d_gene: .
j_gene: TRBJ2-1
abundance: many
v_gene: TRBV29-1
CDR3nt: TGCAGCTACAGGAAGAAGAATGAGCAGTTCTTC
CDR3aa: CSYRKKNEQFF

d_gene: .
j_gene: TRBJ2-7
abundance: many
v_gene: TRBV20-1
CDR3nt: TGCGGGGGGAGAACCAGCGGATCCGAGCAGTACTTC
CDR3aa: CGGRTSGSEQYF

d_gene: .
j_gene: TRBJ2-5
abundance: many
v_gene: TRBV15
CDR3nt: TGTGCCACCAGCAGAGATAACGGAGGGGAGACCCAGTACTTC
CDR3aa: CATSRDNGGETQYF

d_gene: .
j_gene: TRBJ2-5
abundance: many
v_gene: TRBV29-1
CDR3nt: TGCAGCGTTGATACCTCAGGGGCTCAAGAGACCCAGTACTTC
CDR3aa: CSVDTSGAQETQYF

d_gene: .
j_gene: TRBJ1-1
abundance: many
v_gene: TRBV5-5
CDR3nt: TGTGCCAGCAGCCCGACCGGCTACACTGAAGCTTTCTTT
CDR3aa: CASSPTGYTEAFF

d_gene: .
j_gene: TRBJ2-1
abundance: many
v_gene: TRBV5-1
CDR3nt: TGCGCCAGCAGCTTGGCGGGGGGACAGCCATACAATGAGCAGTTCTTC
CDR3aa: CASSLAGGQPYNEQFF

d_gene: TRBD2
j_gene: TRBJ2-3
abundance: many
v_gene: TRBV7-2
CDR3nt: TGTGCCAGCAGCTTTCGGGCTAGCGGTATAAAGCGGGATACGCAGTATTTT
CDR3aa: CASSFRASGIKRDTQYF

d_gene: .
j_gene: TRBJ1-1
abundance: many
v_gene: TRBV5-1
CDR3nt: TGCGCCAGCAGCTTAGTTTCAGGTGGCAACACTGAAGCTTTCTTT
CDR3aa: CASSLVSGGNTEAFF

d_gene: .
j_gene: TRBJ2-7
abundance: many
v_gene: TRBV18
CDR3nt: TGTGCCAGCTCACCGGGGGTTGCCTACGAGCAGTACTTC
CDR3aa: CASSPGVAYEQYF

d_gene: .
j_gene: TRBJ2-3
abundance: .
v_gene: TRBV5-1
CDR3nt: TGCGCCAGCAGCTTGAGGTCTAGCCCAGATACGCAGTATTTT
CDR3aa: CASSLRSSPDTQYF

d_gene: .
j_gene: TRBJ2-3
abundance: .
v_gene: TRBV5-5
CDR3nt: TGTGCCAGCGGTTTTAGCACAGATACGCAGTATTTT
CDR3aa: CASGFSTDTQYF

d_gene: TRBD2
j_gene: TRBJ2-1
abundance: many
v_gene: TRBV4-2
CDR3nt: TGTGCCAGCAGCTCAAGCGGGACCCACAATGAGCAGTTCTTC
CDR3aa: CASSSSGTHNEQFF

d_gene: TRBD1
j_gene: TRBJ2-3
abundance: many
v_gene: TRBV29-1
CDR3nt: TGCAGCGCAACCGGACAGGAGTGGGATACGCAGTATTTT
CDR3aa: CSATGQEWDTQYF

d_gene: .
j_gene: TRBJ1-5
abundance: few
v_gene: TRBV20-1
CDR3nt: TGCAGTGCTAGAGGGGCTTCAGAGATTCAGCCCCAGCATTTT
CDR3aa: CSARGASEIQPQHF

d_gene: .
j_gene: TRBJ1-2
abundance: many
v_gene: TRBV29-1
CDR3nt: TGCAGCGTTGAAGATGAGTTTTCTCAGGGGTCATATGGCTACACCTTC
CDR3aa: CSVEDEFSQGSYGYTF

d_gene: .
j_gene: TRBJ2-6
abundance: .
v_gene: TRBV11-2
CDR3nt: TGTGCCAGCAGCCTACCAGCGGCACTGAACTCTGGGGCCAACGTCCTGACTTTC
CDR3aa: CASSLPAALNSGANVLTF

d_gene: .
j_gene: TRBJ2-2
abundance: many
v_gene: TRBV4-2
CDR3nt: TGTGCCAGCAGCCAAGATCGGGTCCCCGGGGAGCTGTTTTTT
CDR3aa: CASSQDRVPGELFF

d_gene: .
j_gene: TRBJ1-6
abundance: few
v_gene: TRBV7-8
CDR3nt: TGTGCCGCCTCCTCGGGGTTTAATTCACCCCTCCACTTT
CDR3aa: CAASSGFNSPLHF

d_gene: .
j_gene: TRBJ1-1
abundance: many
v_gene: TRBV7-2
CDR3nt: TGTGCCAGCAGCCCGAGCAGGGGACGCACTGAAGCTTTCTTT
CDR3aa: CASSPSRGRTEAFF

d_gene: .
j_gene: TRBJ2-5
abundance: many
v_gene: TRBV29-1
CDR3nt: TGCAGCGTTTATGGGGAAGAAGAGACCCAGTACTTC
CDR3aa: CSVYGEEETQYF

d_gene: TRBD2
j_gene: TRBJ2-7
abundance: .
v_gene: TRBV27
CDR3nt: TGTGCCAGCAGTTTCCGCGGGACTATAAGCCTTCCGTACGAGCAGTACTTC
CDR3aa: CASSFRGTISLPYEQYF

d_gene: TRBD2
j_gene: TRBJ2-1
abundance: many
v_gene: TRBV29-1
CDR3nt: TGCAGCGTTAAACTACGACTAGCGGTTTACAATGAGCAGTTCTTC
CDR3aa: CSVKLRLAVYNEQFF

d_gene: TRBD1
j_gene: TRBJ2-7
abundance: many
v_gene: TRBV28
CDR3nt: TGTGCCAGCAGCGGGACAGCCCACTCCTACGAGCAGTACTTC
CDR3aa: CASSGTAHSYEQYF

d_gene: TRBD1
j_gene: TRBJ1-6
abundance: many
v_gene: TRBV20-1
CDR3nt: TGCAGTGCTAGAGCGGGGACAGGGGGTTCACCCCTCCACTTT
CDR3aa: CSARAGTGGSPLHF

d_gene: .
j_gene: TRBJ1-2
abundance: many
v_gene: TRBV6-1
CDR3nt: TGTGCCAGCAGGACTGAGAGGGCGGGGAACTATGGCTACACCTTC
CDR3aa: CASRTERAGNYGYTF

d_gene: TRBD2
j_gene: TRBJ2-1
abundance: many
v_gene: TRBV9
CDR3nt: TGTGCCAGCAGCGTAGTGGAAGGGGGACTAGGGTTGTACAATGAGCAGTTCTTC
CDR3aa: CASSVVEGGLGLYNEQFF

d_gene: TRBD2
j_gene: TRBJ2-5
abundance: many
v_gene: TRBV10-3
CDR3nt: TGTGCCACCGGTGAGCTAGCGGGAGAAGAGACCCAGTACTTC
CDR3aa: CATGELAGEETQYF

d_gene: TRBD2
j_gene: TRBJ2-1
abundance: many
v_gene: TRBV4-2
CDR3nt: TGTGCCAGCAGCCAAGATCTGCGGGAGTGGGGGAATGAGCAGTTCTTC
CDR3aa: CASSQDLREWGNEQFF

d_gene: .
j_gene: TRBJ2-5
abundance: many
v_gene: TRBV6-5
CDR3nt: TGTGCCAGCAGTTTGCTGTTAGCTCGAGAGACCCAGTACTTC
CDR3aa: CASSLLLARETQYF

d_gene: TRBD1
j_gene: TRBJ2-7
abundance: many
v_gene: TRBV5-1
CDR3nt: TGCGCCAGCAGCAGAGACAGGGCCTACGAGCAGTACTTC
CDR3aa: CASSRDRAYEQYF

d_gene: TRBD2
j_gene: TRBJ2-1
abundance: many
v_gene: TRBV4-2
CDR3nt: TGTGCCAGCAGCCGAGGGACTAGCGGGAGGGACAATGAGCAGTTCTTC
CDR3aa: CASSRGTSGRDNEQFF

d_gene: .
j_gene: TRBJ1-3
abundance: many
v_gene: TRBV20-1
CDR3nt: TGCAGTGCTAGTAGGGGATCTGGAAACACCATATATTTT
CDR3aa: CSASRGSGNTIYF

d_gene: TRBD1
j_gene: TRBJ1-2
abundance: few
v_gene: TRBV27
CDR3nt: TGTGCCAGCAGTTACTCGCAGGGGGCCTTCTGGGGCTACACCTTC
CDR3aa: CASSYSQGAFWGYTF

d_gene: TRBD1
j_gene: TRBJ2-7
abundance: many
v_gene: TRBV25-1
CDR3nt: TGTGCCACCAGGGGGGACAGGGGAGCGTACGAGCAGTACTTC
CDR3aa: CATRGDRGAYEQYF

d_gene: .
j_gene: TRBJ1-3
abundance: many
v_gene: TRBV15
CDR3nt: TGTGCCACCGGCAGCGCTGGAAACACCATATATTTT
CDR3aa: CATGSAGNTIYF

d_gene: TRBD2
j_gene: TRBJ2-5
abundance: many
v_gene: TRBV20-1
CDR3nt: TGCAGTGCTAAACCTGTAGCGGGAGCCCAAGAGACCCAGTACTTC
CDR3aa: CSAKPVAGAQETQYF

d_gene: .
j_gene: TRBJ2-3
abundance: .
v_gene: TRBV5-1
CDR3nt: TGCGCCAGCAGCTCCGCCGGGGCGGGCCACACAGATACGCAGTATTTT
CDR3aa: CASSSAGAGHTDTQYF

d_gene: .
j_gene: TRBJ1-3
abundance: .
v_gene: TRBV4-1
CDR3nt: TGCGCCAGCAGCCAAGAAATTGGGCGCTCTGGAAACACCATATATTTT
CDR3aa: CASSQEIGRSGNTIYF

d_gene: .
j_gene: TRBJ2-3
abundance: many
v_gene: TRBV12-3/TRBV12-4
CDR3nt: TGTGCCAGCAGTTTTGACTCGGGAGATACGCAGTATTTT
CDR3aa: CASSFDSGDTQYF

d_gene: .
j_gene: TRBJ2-1
abundance: many
v_gene: TRBV6-1
CDR3nt: TGTGCCAGCAGCAAGGAGGGGAGAGTTAACAATGAGCAGTTCTTC
CDR3aa: CASSKEGRVNNEQFF

d_gene: .
j_gene: TRBJ1-5
abundance: many
v_gene: TRBV11-2
CDR3nt: TGTGCCAGCAGCTTATTTCGGGGTATGGGCGTTATCAATCAGCCCCAGCATTTT
CDR3aa: CASSLFRGMGVINQPQHF

d_gene: TRBD2
j_gene: TRBJ2-1
abundance: many
v_gene: TRBV12-3/TRBV12-4
CDR3nt: TGTGCCAGCAGTTTAGGAGGGACTAGCGTTCACAATGAGCAGTTCTTC
CDR3aa: CASSLGGTSVHNEQFF

d_gene: TRBD2
j_gene: TRBJ2-1
abundance: many
v_gene: TRBV4-3
CDR3nt: TGCGCCAGCAGCCAAGACGGGCGGGAGGGCCACAATGAGCAGTTCTTC
CDR3aa: CASSQDGREGHNEQFF